The subject of this entry is one T cell receptor (beta chain). This specimen belongs to a study of T cell clonotyping in hematopoietic cell transplantation. Germline V gene sequence: CDR1 SGHRS, CDR2 YFSETQ. This CDR3 has 18 residues. Germline trimming cut 1 base from V and 5 bases from J; bases unmatched to any gene: 10. Sequencing was performed with immunoSEQ multiplex PCR; in TCRdb, only in-frame clones are kept and a portion is missing. The sample lists about 8,700 clones, about 97% occurring once. The sample here was peripheral blood mononuclear cells, taken 100 days after allogeneic stem cell transplant. This chain joins TRBV5-1 and TRBJ2-5, with 14 nucleotides matching TRBD2. The TCR sequence derives from a male patient between 55 and 70 years old who had an allogeneic stem cell transplant from a related donor, so the T cells may come from the graft donor. Some clones in this sample may be carry-over from other donors' samples. CDR3 sequence reads: CASSLSPGTSGGGETQYF. The CDR3 DNA follows: TGCGCCAGCAGCTTGAGTCCCGGGACTAGCGGGGGAGGGGAGACCCAGTACTTC.